Presented here are 15 T cell receptor beta chains from one specimen sequenced in a study of PD-L1 blockade in urothelial cancer. Sequencing was performed with immunoSEQ multiplex PCR; in TCRdb, only in-frame clones are kept and a portion is missing. The table shows 20,000 to 25,000 clones, with 84% occurring only once. Sequencing used PBMCs, obtained around atezolizumab (anti-PD-L1) treatment. Receptors originate from a man between 65 and 85 years old with urothelial cancer.

The V call is TRBV27, the J call TRBJ1-1; D is ambiguous. V lost 4 bases, J lost 0 bases, and 9 bases lay in between. This CDR3 is built from 14 residues. Germline CDR1 reads MNHEY; CDR2 reads SMNVEV (reference sequence). CDR3 sequence (DNA): TGTGCCAGCAGTTCCCCTTCCTTGAACACTGAAGCTTTCTTT. This codes for CASSSPSLNTEAFF.

The genes are TRBV5-6 and TRBJ2-2, with 10 positions matching TRBD1. V dropped 1 base and J dropped 6; count of bases not matched to a gene: 6. The CDR3 extends over 16 amino acids. CDR1 SGHDT and CDR2 YYEEEE come from the germline V gene. CDR3 DNA sequence: TGTGCCAGCAGCTTGAGGGGACAGGGGACCCCCGGGGAGCTGTTTTTT. Amino acid sequence: CASSLRGQGTPGELFF.

J is TRBJ2-1 and V is TRBV29-1, with 8 bases aligning to TRBD1. The CDR3 runs 18 residues. Unmatched junction bases numbered 17, after V lost 1 base and J lost 6 bases. The germline V gene has CDR1 SQVTM and CDR2 ANQGSEA. The CDR3 bases are TGCAGCGTTGAAGGGCCGGGACAGGCCTTTTATAATTTCAATGAGCAGTTCTTC. The encoded protein is CSVEGPGQAFYNFNEQFF.

The CDR3 reads CASRQKGTGGQETQYF. CDR3 DNA: TGTGCCAGCAGACAGAAAGGGACAGGGGGCCAAGAGACCCAGTACTTC. The chain combines TRBV28 with TRBJ2-5, with TRBD1 matching over 11 bases. V gave up 6 bases and J gave up 1 base; unmatched junction bases: 7. Germline V gene lookup returns CDR1 MDHEN and CDR2 SYDVKM. The CDR3 extends over 16 amino acids.

This clone was picked up one time. This chain connects TRBV5-4 to TRBJ2-2, with 13 bases aligning to TRBD2. Germline values: CDR1 SGHNT, CDR2 YYREEE (reference sequence). J was trimmed by 1 base and V by 6 bases; bases with no gene match: 6. There are 17 residues in the CDR3. The DNA for the CDR3 is TGTGCCAGCACTAGGACTAGCGGGAGATTGAACACCGGGGAGCTGTTTTTT. This translates into CASTRTSGRLNTGELFF.

The J gene is TRBJ2-1, the V gene TRBV10-2; 10 nucleotides line up with TRBD2. Germline V gene lookup returns CDR1 WSHSY and CDR2 SAAADI. This CDR3 has 15 amino acids. V lost 2 bases, J lost 8 bases, and 6 bases stayed unmatched. CDR3 coding DNA: TGCGCCAGCAGTGAGACTAGCGGGACAGGATATGAGCAGTTCTTC. Translation: CASSETSGTGYEQFF.

J is TRBJ2-7 and V is TRBV28; 7 positions match TRBD2. CDR3 length equals 15 residues. With 1 base clipped from V and 2 bases from J, the junction kept 5 bases outside the gene matches. CDR1 and CDR2 (germline): MDHEN, SYDVKM. The CDR3: CASSLYTGRAYEQYF. CDR3 DNA: TGTGCCAGCAGTTTATACACTGGGAGGGCCTACGAGCAGTACTTC.

V gene TRBV5-1 combines with J gene TRBJ1-5; 7 positions match TRBD1. After removal of 3 bases from V and 4 bases from J, the junction contained 4 bases not matched to a gene. The CDR3 loop spans 14 amino acids. CDR1 SGHRS and CDR2 YFSETQ come from the germline V gene. In DNA form, the CDR3 reads TGCGCCAGCAGCTCAGGACAGGAAAATCAGCCCCAGCATTTT. Translation gives CASSSGQENQPQHF.

This chain uses TRBV6-5 with TRBJ2-5, with D unresolved. The J call is doubtful: the DNA matches TRBJ2-7 better. The CDR3 runs 12 residues. Per germline, CDR1 MNHEY and CDR2 SVGAGI. CDR3 amino acids: CASSSDLYEQYF. The DNA for the CDR3 is TGTGCCAGCAGTTCCGATCTTTACGAGCAGTACTTC.

The rearrangement uses TRBV5-1 and TRBJ2-7; D might be TRBD1 (5 bases). Between the trimmed V and J ends, which lost 0 bases and 2 bases, there was a span of 12 bases. Germline values: CDR1 SGHRS, CDR2 YFSETQ. The CDR3 extends over 15 amino acids. The CDR3 region is CASSLDVQDAYEQYF. CDR3 sequence (DNA): TGCGCCAGCAGCTTGGACGTACAGGACGCCTACGAGCAGTACTTC.

Here the CDR3 DNA reads TGTGCCACCAGCGGGGGACTAGCGGGAGCCTACGAGCAGTACTTC. It is translated as CATSGGLAGAYEQYF. The chain combines TRBV15 with TRBJ2-7; 14 bases are shared with TRBD2. CDR3 length: 15 amino acids. Looked up from germline, CDR1 is LNHNV and CDR2 is YYDKDF (reference sequence). With 5 bases clipped from V and 2 bases from J, the junction kept 2 bases outside the gene matches.

This CDR3 is CASSLGGTSGYNEQFF. The CDR3 DNA is TGTGCCAGCAGCTTGGGGGGCACTAGCGGTTACAATGAGCAGTTCTTC. This chain uses TRBV5-4 with TRBJ2-1, with 8 bases identical to TRBD2. CDR1 is SGHNT and CDR2 is YYREEE in the germline V gene (reference sequence). The length of the CDR3 is 16 residues. Trimming cost V 0 bases and J 4 bases; bases outside gene matches: 6. The whole variable domain, filled in from reference TRBV5-4 and TRBJ2-1, reads ETGVTQSPTHLIKTRGQQVTLRCSSQSGHNTVSWYQQALGQGPQFIFQYYREEENGRGNFPPRFSGLQFPNYSSELNVNALELDDSALYLCASSLGGTSGYNEQFFGPGTRLTVL.

This clone has a handful of counts. The gene calls are TRBV6-5 and TRBJ1-5, with TRBD1 as a possible D gene (5 bases). Trimming stripped 1 base from V and 4 bases from J, with 11 bases between. This CDR3 region has 15 residues. The germline V gene has CDR1 MNHEY and CDR2 SVGAGI. The CDR3 region has the DNA TGTGCCAGCAGTTACTTCTGGGGGGTGAATCAGCCCCAGCATTTT. Protein product: CASSYFWGVNQPQHF.

The chain links TRBV19 to TRBJ2-7; 12 bases line up with TRBD1. This CDR3 has 14 residues. Germline CDR1 LNHDA, CDR2 SQIVND (reference sequence). Trimming took 3 bases from V and 6 from J; bases not matched to a gene: 3. The CDR3 sequence is CASSMGTGGTEQYF. The CDR3 DNA reads as TGTGCCAGTAGTATGGGGACAGGGGGCACCGAGCAGTACTTC.

The chain joins TRBV27 to TRBJ1-1; D is unresolved. CDR1 MNHEY and CDR2 SMNVEV come from the germline V gene (reference sequence). The CDR3 runs 13 residues. V dropped 5 bases and J dropped 5 bases, with 12 bases sitting between them. The CDR3 coding sequence is TGTGCCAGCAGTACCGGGGTCCAGACTGAAGCTTTCTTT. Protein product: CASSTGVQTEAFF.